This T cell receptor beta chain appears in the sequencing data of a study of spatial heterogeneity in lung cancer. This clonotype was picked up many times. Every TCR cDNA molecule bore its own unique molecular identifier. Via MiXCR, TCRdb re-called the 5' RACE reads, giving one row per CDR3 protein. The table records about 23,000 distinct CDR3 sequences, less than 6% of them present only once. As to time point: sample taken at primary tumor resection. Without sorting, whole RNA was sequenced from tumor, nontumor lung or frozen PBMC. CDR1 and CDR2 from the germline V gene are SGHRS and YFSETQ. The CDR3 is made up of 16 amino acids. V was trimmed by 0 bases and J by 6 bases, leaving 19 bases between them.

This sample comprised PBMCs, obtained at surgery. This TCR derives from a male donor with early-stage non-small cell lung cancer. The chain carries TRBV5-1 and TRBJ2-7; the D gene is possibly TRBD1 (6 bases). CDR3 coding DNA: TGCGCCAGCAGCTTGGGTGCCGGGACACAGAGCACCGAGCAGTACTTC. Protein product: CASSLGAGTQSTEQYF.